This T cell receptor beta chain stems from a study of shared clonotypes between healthy human individuals. CD45RO-negative, CCR7-positively selected cells formed the naive CD8 fraction, excluding terminally differentiated effector memory CD45RA+ cells. When replicate PCRs were run on sorted subsets, they used around 0.2 ug DNA, some 29,000 T cell genomes. Clones were sequenced by immunoSEQ multiplex PCR, and TCRdb holds only the in-frame ones, with some missing. The table shows hundreds of thousands of clones, with 95% to 96% occurring only once. CDR1 and CDR2 from the germline V gene are LNHDA and SQIVND (reference sequence). V lost 3 bases, J lost 6 bases, and 14 bases lay in between. CDR3 length: 14 amino acids.

What was sequenced was naive CD8+ T cells sorted from blood. The sequence was obtained from a woman in her 30s in good health. The gene calls are TRBV19 and TRBJ1-1; D unclear. The CDR3 DNA is TGTGCCAGTAGTATTCTGCCCCGCGGCCCTGAAGCTTTCTTT. This sequence encodes CASSILPRGPEAFF.